This T cell receptor beta chain was captured in a study of read filtering for tumor transcriptome and immune sequencing. Across the study: After DNase treatment, RNA was made into whole-transcriptome libraries. Per sample, TCR-region reads ranged about 4 to 10.27 million by IR-seq, 85 to 1273 by RNA-seq. Study-wide findings and caveats: Compared with RNA-seq, IR-seq gave much higher clonotype depth and reliability. Correlation between methods rose after single-read clonotypes were removed.

The V segment lost 6 bases and the J segment 1 base; nucleotides outside the gene matches: 4. CDR1 and CDR2 from the germline V gene are LNHDA and SQIVND (reference sequence). This CDR3 has 15 residues. From about 400 ng of RNA, a library with molecular barcoded alpha/delta and beta/gamma adaptors was made. MiXCR was run by TCRdb on the reads, yielding one entry per CDR3 protein. The table lists around 140,000 distinct CDR3 sequences, around 14% of them singletons. This clonotype has ten or more counts. The antigen is undetermined. This clonotype originated in a donor at least 40 years old with multiple myeloma. Sequencing input: a population of CD138-negative cells sorted from bone marrow. The rearrangement joins TRBV19 to TRBJ2-2, with TRBD1 identical over 8 bases. As DNA, the CDR3 is TGTGCCAGTAGCAGGACAGGGTGGAACACCGGGGAGCTGTTTTTT. Translated, it gives CASSRTGWNTGELFF.